This T cell receptor beta chain was documented in a study of T cell responses to AZD1222 COVID-19 vaccine (dated by TCRdb to the early 2020s). Notes on the research overall: AZD1222 recipients given second doses at about 4 weeks or at about 12 weeks were pooled, since spike-specific TCR depth and breadth were not found to differ between the two schedules. A total of 233 trial participants underwent TCR sequencing, of whom roughly 210 received two doses of AZD1222 and around 26 received two doses of the MenACWY control vaccine. Enrollment into the trials was organized by age into subgroups of 18-55, 56-69 and 70-plus years, and those subgroups contained around 150, 28 and 57 TCR-sequenced participants, respectively. General conclusions and limits of the study: Reportedly, almost half of the unique spike-specific TCRs recognized epitopes lying outside the regions that are mutated in the B.1.351 and B.1.1.7 variants. In the small 56-69-year group, the increase in depth fell short of significance, most likely because of low power. CD4 TCRs associated with the vaccine covered the entire spike protein, and the dominant responses were in regions 160-218 and 743-854. Spike-specific TCR breadth and depth rose significantly after two AZD1222 doses compared with day 0 and with MenACWY recipients. Conclusions about previously exposed vaccinees are limited, since just five or six AZD1222 recipients were seropositive for SARS-CoV-2 at baseline. Because no samples from the day 14 peak response were available, repertoires could be characterized only after the peak T cell response. Most participants were white British and females outnumbered males, and the authors suggested that clonal diversity may have been underestimated.

The intended sense of this specimen's time point label: baseline before first vaccination. Vaccinee samples came from UK trials COV001 and COV002, including a single-blind randomized controlled phase 2/3 trial of AZD1222 (ChAdOx1 nCoV-19) in healthy adults. For TCRbeta chain sequencing, PBMC samples from trial participants were taken at day 0 and at day 28 after the second dose. In the case of this clone: Its antigen is not yet known. No base quality values were provided; no much bigger clone lies one nucleotide off.

CDR1 and CDR2 are read off the germline V gene as SGHTA and FQGNSA. Including cysteine and phenylalanine, the CDR3 has 14 amino acids. The retained sequence is limited to the CDR3, 42 bases, with the frame set at the first base. V drops 0 bases and J drops 6 bases, leaving 11 bases in between. The CDR3 regions of human TCRbeta chains were analyzed by immunosequencing. On the study's bioinformatics: Repertoire TCRs were checked for matches against a reference library of SARS-CoV-2-specific TCRs that had been generated using the MIRA antigen-specificity platform. Breadth was defined as the fraction of unique TCRs that were SARS-CoV-2-associated, and depth was defined as the fraction of total T cells that were SARS-CoV-2-associated. Using the MIRA data, each spike-specific TCR was mapped to the spike region that the TCR reacts to and placed in a CD4 or CD8 class. Log10-transformed breadth and depth values were compared by one-way ANOVA with Sidak's multiple comparisons tests. TCRdb provides this immuneACCESS table in a form limited to in-frame rearrangements. Some clones are lacking; in checked studies, under half of them reflect an unresolved V gene, and why the rest are absent is not known. That table furnishes V, J and clone size, whereas the DNA furnished D and trimming. The sample contains 150,000 to 200,000 clones, about 94% of them found a single time. The top ten clones comprise 7% to 9.5% of the sample.

The receptor chain draws on TRBV7-2 and TRBJ1-1, with a tentative D gene TRBD1 over 5 matching bases. The sample was peripheral blood, taken on day 0 of AZD1222 vaccination. The sequence was obtained from an adult in good health. The CDR3 here reads CASSLAPGAPEAFF. In nucleotide form, the sequence is TGTGCCAGCAGCTTAGCGCCCGGGGCCCCTGAAGCTTTCTTT.